The clone carrying this TCR beta chain was seen more than once but under ten times. The method was immunoSEQ multiplex PCR; TCRdb's version includes in-frame clones alone and lacks a portion of them. The profile covers 210,000 or so clones, with around four fifths appearing a single time and about a fifth taken by the ten largest. This CDR3 spans 12 amino acids. V was cut by 8 bases and J by 2 bases, with 9 bases left in between. Germline CDR1 SNHLY, CDR2 FYNNEI. The sample is drawn from a study of blood T cell repertoires in COVID-19. Study-wide background: Sources were T cells, B-cell-depleted T cells, or PBMCs; the material itself was cDNA or gDNA.

The sequencing input was peripheral blood. This clonotype was sampled from a human donor in a cohort sampled during active COVID-19. The chain links TRBV2 to TRBJ2-5, with D perhaps matching TRBD2 (6 bases). CDR3 DNA sequence: TGTGCCAGCGGGCGGGGACAAGAGACCCAGTACTTC. Translation: CASGRGQETQYF.